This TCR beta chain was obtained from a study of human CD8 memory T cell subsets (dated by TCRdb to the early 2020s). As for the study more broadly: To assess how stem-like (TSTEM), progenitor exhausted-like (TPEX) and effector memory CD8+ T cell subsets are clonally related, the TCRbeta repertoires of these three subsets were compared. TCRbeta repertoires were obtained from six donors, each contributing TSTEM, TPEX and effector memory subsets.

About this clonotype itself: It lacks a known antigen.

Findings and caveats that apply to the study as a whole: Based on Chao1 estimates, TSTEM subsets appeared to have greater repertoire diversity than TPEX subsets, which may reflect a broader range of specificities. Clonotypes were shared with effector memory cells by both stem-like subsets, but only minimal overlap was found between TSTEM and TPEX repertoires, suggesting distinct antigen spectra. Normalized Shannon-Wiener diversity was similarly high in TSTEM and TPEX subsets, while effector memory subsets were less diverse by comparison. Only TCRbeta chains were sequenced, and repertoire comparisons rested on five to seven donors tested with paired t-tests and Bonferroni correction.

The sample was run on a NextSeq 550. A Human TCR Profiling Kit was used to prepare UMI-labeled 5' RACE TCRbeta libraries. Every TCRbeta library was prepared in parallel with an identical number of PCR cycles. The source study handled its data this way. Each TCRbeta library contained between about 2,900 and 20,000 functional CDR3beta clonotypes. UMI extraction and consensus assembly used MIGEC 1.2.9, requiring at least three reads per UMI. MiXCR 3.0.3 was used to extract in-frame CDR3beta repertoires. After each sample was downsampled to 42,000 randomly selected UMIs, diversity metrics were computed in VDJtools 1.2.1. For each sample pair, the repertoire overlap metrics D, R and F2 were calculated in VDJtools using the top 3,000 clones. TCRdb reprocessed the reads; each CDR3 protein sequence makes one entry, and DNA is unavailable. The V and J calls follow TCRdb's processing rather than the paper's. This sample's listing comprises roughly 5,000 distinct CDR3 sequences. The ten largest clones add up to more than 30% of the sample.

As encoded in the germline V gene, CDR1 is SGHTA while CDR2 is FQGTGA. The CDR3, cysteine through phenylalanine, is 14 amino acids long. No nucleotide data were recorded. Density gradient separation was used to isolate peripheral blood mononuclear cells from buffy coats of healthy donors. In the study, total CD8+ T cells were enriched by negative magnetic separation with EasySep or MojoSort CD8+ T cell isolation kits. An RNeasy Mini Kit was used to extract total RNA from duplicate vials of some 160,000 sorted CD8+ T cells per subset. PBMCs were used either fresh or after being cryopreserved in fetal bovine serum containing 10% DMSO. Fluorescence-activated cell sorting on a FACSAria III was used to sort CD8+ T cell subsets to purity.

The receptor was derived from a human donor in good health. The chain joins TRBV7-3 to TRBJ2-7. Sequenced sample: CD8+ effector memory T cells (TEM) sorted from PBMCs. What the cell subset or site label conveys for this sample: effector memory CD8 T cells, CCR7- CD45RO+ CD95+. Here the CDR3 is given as CASSLGGGAYEQYF.